This T cell receptor (beta chain) is drawn from a study of T cells in Graves' hyperthyroidism and ophthalmopathy. J lost 7 bases, V lost 5 bases, and 8 bases had no gene match. This CDR3 spans 14 amino acids. In germline, CDR1 is MDHEN, CDR2 SYDVKM. This clonotype was seen repeatedly, ten times or more. Template material for amplifying TCR beta CDR3 regions consisted of RNA transcripts. A set of HTBI primers served as the primers for a first-round RT-PCR of the TCR CDR3. TCRdb reprocessed the multiplex PCR reads with MiXCR, giving one entry per CDR3 protein. The sample holds hundreds of thousands of distinct CDR3 sequences; about 20% are singletons and the top ten take 50% to 75%.

The chain has TRBV28 and TRBJ2-1; 7 nucleotides match TRBD2. The receptor was isolated from a man younger than 40 with Graves' ophthalmopathy. Sequenced sample: blood. The CDR3 DNA is TGTGCCAGCAGTGGGGCGGGAGTAGGGAATGAGCAGTTCTTC. Translation gives CASSGAGVGNEQFF.